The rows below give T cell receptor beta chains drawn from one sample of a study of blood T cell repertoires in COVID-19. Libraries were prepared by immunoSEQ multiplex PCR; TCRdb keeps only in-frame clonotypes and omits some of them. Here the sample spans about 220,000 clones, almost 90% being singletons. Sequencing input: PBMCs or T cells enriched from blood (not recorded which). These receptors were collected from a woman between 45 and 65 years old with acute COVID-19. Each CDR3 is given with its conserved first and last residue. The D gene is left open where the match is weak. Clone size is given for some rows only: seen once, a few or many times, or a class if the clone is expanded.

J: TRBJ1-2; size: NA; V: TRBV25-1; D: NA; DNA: TGTGCCAGCACGGGGGGCTCCAACTATGGCTACACCTTC; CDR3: CASTGGSNYGYTF
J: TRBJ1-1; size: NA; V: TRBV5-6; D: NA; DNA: TGTGCCAGCAGCCAAGATTTAAGGGGCCCTGAAGCTTTCTTT; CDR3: CASSQDLRGPEAFF
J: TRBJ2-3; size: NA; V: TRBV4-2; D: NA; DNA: TGTGCCAGCAGCCAAGATCTGAGACAGGCGCCGGATACGCAGTATTTT; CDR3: CASSQDLRQAPDTQYF
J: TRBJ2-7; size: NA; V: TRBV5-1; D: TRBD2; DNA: TGCGCCAGCAGCGGGGGGACTAGCAGCTCCTACGAGCAGTACTTC; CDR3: CASSGGTSSSYEQYF
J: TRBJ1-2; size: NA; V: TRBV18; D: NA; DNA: TGTGCCAGCTCACCAGTTACGGGGGGTAACTCCGGCTACACCTTC; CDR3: CASSPVTGGNSGYTF
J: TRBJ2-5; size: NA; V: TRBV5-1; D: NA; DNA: TGCGCCAGCAGCCCCTTCGACACGGAGACCCAGTACTTC; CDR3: CASSPFDTETQYF
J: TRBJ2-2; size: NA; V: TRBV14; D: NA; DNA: TGTGCCAGCAGCATACAGGTTACAAACACCGGGGAGCTGTTTTTT; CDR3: CASSIQVTNTGELFF
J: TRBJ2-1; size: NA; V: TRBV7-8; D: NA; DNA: TGTGCCAGCAGCTTAGTCGGGGAAAATGAGCAGTTCTTC; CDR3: CASSLVGENEQFF
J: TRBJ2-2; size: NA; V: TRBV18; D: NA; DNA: TGTGCCAGCTCACCCCAGGAGGGCCGGACCGGGGAGCTGTTTTTT; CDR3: CASSPQEGRTGELFF
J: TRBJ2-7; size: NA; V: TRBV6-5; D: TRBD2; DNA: TGTGCCAGCAGTTCACTACTAGCGGGGGCCCCCTACGAGCAGTACTTC; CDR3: CASSSLLAGAPYEQYF
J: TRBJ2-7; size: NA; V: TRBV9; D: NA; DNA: TGTGCCAGCAGCCCTAGTCATGGGGCAGGGGAAATTTCCTACGAGCAGTACTTC; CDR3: CASSPSHGAGEISYEQYF
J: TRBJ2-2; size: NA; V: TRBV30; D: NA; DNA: TGTGCCTGGAGTCGGTATAACACCGGGGAGCTGTTTTTT; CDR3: CAWSRYNTGELFF
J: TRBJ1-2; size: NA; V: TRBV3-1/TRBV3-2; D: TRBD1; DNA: TGTGCCAGCAGCCCAGGACAGGCAAACTATGGCTACACCTTC; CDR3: CASSPGQANYGYTF
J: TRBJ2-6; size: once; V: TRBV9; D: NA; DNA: TGTGCCAGCAGCGTCAGGGACATTGGGGGCGCTGGGGCCAACGTCCTGACTTTC; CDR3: CASSVRDIGGAGANVLTF
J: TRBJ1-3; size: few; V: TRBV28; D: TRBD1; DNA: TGTGCCAGCAGCCAACCGGGACAGTATTCGCGAAACACCATATATTTT; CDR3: CASSQPGQYSRNTIYF
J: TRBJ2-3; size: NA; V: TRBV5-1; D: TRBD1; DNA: TGCGCCAGCAGCTTTGGACAGGGGGTGAAAGATACGCAGTATTTT; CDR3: CASSFGQGVKDTQYF
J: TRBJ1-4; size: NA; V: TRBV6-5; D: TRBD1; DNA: TGTGCCAGCAGCGGACAGGGGGTTGAAAAACTGTTTTTT; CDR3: CASSGQGVEKLFF
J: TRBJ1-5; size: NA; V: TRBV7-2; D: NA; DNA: TGTGCCAGCAGGCCATCCGGGGGAAATCAGCCCCAGCATTTT; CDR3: CASRPSGGNQPQHF
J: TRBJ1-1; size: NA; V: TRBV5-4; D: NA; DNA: TGTGCCAGCAGCTTGGGATTCAGAGGCACTGAAGCTTTCTTT; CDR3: CASSLGFRGTEAFF
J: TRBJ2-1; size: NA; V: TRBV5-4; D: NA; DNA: TGTGCCAGCAGCTTGGAACCCGGGAATGAGCAGTTCTTC; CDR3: CASSLEPGNEQFF
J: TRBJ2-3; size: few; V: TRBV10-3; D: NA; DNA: TGTGCCATCAGGGGGGACATTAGCACAGATACGCAGTATTTT; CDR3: CAIRGDISTDTQYF
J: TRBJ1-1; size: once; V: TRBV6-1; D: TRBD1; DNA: TGTGCCAGCAGTGAAGCAGGACAGGGGGGTTCCACTGAAGCTTTCTTT; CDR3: CASSEAGQGGSTEAFF
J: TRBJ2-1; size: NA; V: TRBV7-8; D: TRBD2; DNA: TGTGCCAGCATGGTTGGCGGGAGGGTTTCCTACAATGAGCAGTTCTTC; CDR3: CASMVGGRVSYNEQFF
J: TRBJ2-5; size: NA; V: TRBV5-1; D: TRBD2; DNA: TGCGCCAGCAGCCAGGGCACTAGCGGGAGGGTGGAGACCCAGTACTTC; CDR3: CASSQGTSGRVETQYF
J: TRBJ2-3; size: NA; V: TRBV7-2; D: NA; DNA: TGTGCCAGCAGCTTACTTCGGACAGTTATTGCAGATACGCAGTATTTT; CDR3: CASSLLRTVIADTQYF
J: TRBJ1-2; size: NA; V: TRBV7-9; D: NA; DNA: TGTGCCAGCAGCGCGCTAGGCTACACCTTC; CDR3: CASSALGYTF
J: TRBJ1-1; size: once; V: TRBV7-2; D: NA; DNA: TGTGCCAGCAGCCCCCCGGTCGCGAACACTGAAGCTTTCTTT; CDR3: CASSPPVANTEAFF
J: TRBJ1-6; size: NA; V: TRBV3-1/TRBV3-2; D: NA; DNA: TGTGCCAGCAGCCGAATCCACAGGGAGGGATCCTATAATTCACCCCTCCACTTT; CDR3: CASSRIHREGSYNSPLHF
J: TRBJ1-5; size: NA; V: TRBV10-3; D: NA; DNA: TGTGCCATCGGCGTATCGGGGGGATTCGATCAGCCCCAGCATTTT; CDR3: CAIGVSGGFDQPQHF
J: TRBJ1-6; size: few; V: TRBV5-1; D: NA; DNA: TGCGCCAGCAGCCTGTTCTCGTCGCAGAATAATTCACCCCTCCACTTT; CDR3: CASSLFSSQNNSPLHF
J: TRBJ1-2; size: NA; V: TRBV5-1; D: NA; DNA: TGCGCCAGCAGCTTGGCCGGACCCGGGACCGGGGGCTATGGCTACACCTTC; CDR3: CASSLAGPGTGGYGYTF
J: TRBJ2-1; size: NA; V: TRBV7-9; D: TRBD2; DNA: TGTGCCAGCATCCTTAGCGGGAGCTCCTACAATGAGCAGTTCTTC; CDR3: CASILSGSSYNEQFF
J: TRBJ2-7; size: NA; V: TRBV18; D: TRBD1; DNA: TGTGCCAGCTCACCGAGGACAGGGCGGGAGCAGTACTTC; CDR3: CASSPRTGREQYF
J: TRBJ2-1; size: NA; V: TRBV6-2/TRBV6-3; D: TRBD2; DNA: TGTGCCAGCAGTTACCCCGGGACTAGCGGCTACAATGAGCAGTTCTTC; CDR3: CASSYPGTSGYNEQFF
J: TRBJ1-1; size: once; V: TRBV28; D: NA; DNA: TGTGCCAGCAGTCCTAGTTCGACGGTGAACACTGAAGCTTTCTTT; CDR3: CASSPSSTVNTEAFF